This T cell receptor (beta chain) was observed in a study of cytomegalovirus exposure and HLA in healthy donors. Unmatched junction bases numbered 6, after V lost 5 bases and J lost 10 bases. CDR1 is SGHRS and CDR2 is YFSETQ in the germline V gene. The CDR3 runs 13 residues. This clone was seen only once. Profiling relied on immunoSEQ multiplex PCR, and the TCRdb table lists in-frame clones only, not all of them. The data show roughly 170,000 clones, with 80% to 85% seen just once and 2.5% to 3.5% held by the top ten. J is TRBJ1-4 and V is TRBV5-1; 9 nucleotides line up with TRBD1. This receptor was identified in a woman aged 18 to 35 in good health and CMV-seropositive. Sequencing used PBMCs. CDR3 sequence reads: CASSNDRGGKLFF. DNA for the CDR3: TGCGCCAGCAGTAACGACAGGGGGGGAAAACTGTTTTTT.